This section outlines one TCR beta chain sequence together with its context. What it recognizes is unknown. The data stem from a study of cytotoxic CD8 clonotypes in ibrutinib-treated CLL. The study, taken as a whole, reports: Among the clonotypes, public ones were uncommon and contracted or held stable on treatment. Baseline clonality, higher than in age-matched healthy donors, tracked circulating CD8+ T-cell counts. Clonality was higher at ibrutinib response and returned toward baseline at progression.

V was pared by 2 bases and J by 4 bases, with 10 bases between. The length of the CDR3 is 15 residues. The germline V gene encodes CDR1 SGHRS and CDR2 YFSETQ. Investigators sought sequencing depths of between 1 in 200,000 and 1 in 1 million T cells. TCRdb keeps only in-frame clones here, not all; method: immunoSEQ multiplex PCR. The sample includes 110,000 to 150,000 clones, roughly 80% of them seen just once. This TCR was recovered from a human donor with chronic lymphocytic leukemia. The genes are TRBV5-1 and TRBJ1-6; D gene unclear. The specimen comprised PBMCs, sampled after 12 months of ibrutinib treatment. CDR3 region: CASSFETAYNSPLHF. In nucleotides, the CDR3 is TGCGCCAGCAGCTTCGAAACTGCGTATAATTCACCCCTCCACTTT. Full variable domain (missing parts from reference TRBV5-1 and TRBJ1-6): KAGVTQTPRYLIKTRGQQVTLSCSPISGHRSVSWYQQTPGQGLQFLFEYFSETQRNKGNFPGRFSGRQFSNSRSEMNVSTLELGDSALYLCASSFETAYNSPLHFGNGTRLTVT.